The 2 T cell receptor beta chains given below trace back to one sample, sequenced in a study of shared clonotypes between healthy human individuals. Produced via immunoSEQ multiplex PCR; TCRdb's table is partial and in-frame only. The repertoire holds more than 400,000 clones, with 81% as singletons. Sequenced sample: PBMCs. These receptors all come from a middle-aged woman in good health. Some clones in this sample may be carry-over from other donors' samples.

The DNA for the CDR3 is TGTGCCAGCTCAGGGGGACGTGCGGGAGCCTACAATGAGCAGTTCTTC. Translated, it gives CASSGGRAGAYNEQFF. This chain connects TRBV18 to TRBJ2-1; TRBD2 matches at 7 bases. Losses at the gene ends were 5 bases for V and 2 bases for J; bases not matched to a gene: 9. Germline V gene sequence: CDR1 KGHSH, CDR2 LQKENI. This CDR3 spans 16 amino acids. The complete variable domain, with remaining parts taken from reference TRBV18 and TRBJ2-1, reads NAGVMQNPRHLVRRRGQEARLRCSPMKGHSHVYWYRQLPEEGLKFMVYLQKENIIDESGMPKERFSAEFPKEGPSILRIQQVVRGDSAAYFCASSGGRAGAYNEQFFGPGTRLTVL.

The CDR3 loop reads CASSQDGTSGRWETQYF. The CDR3 region has the DNA TGTGCCAGCAGCCAAGATGGGACTAGCGGGAGATGGGAGACCCAGTACTTC. The V call is TRBV4-2, the J call TRBJ2-5, with 14 bases that match TRBD2. The J segment lost 5 bases and the V segment lost 0 bases, leaving 5 bases of the junction unmatched. There are 17 residues in the CDR3. From germline, CDR1 is LGHNA and CDR2 YNFKEQ.